This TCR beta chain was documented in a study of blood T cell repertoires in COVID-19 (dated by TCRdb to about 2020). Turning to the overall study: Collaborator samples came from the United States, Italy and Spain and covered acute and convalescent phases of COVID-19. The samples were drawn from two sources: the first 160 participants of the ongoing ImmuneRACE study, and approximately 1,300 subjects contributed by 6 global collaborators. The sample metadata nearly always contained a de-identified subject ID, COVID-19 status, age in years and sex. The dataset comprised deeply sampled blood TCRbeta repertoires from subjects exposed to, actively infected with, or recovered from COVID-19. Where available, HLA class I and class II types were obtained from metadata supplied by the sample provider rather than from assay-based typing. The repertoires were released in a freely available public database intended as a resource for research on the immune response to SARS-CoV-2. The material from the prospective study consisted of cDNA or gDNA derived from T cells, B-cell-depleted T cells, or PBMCs. On the study overall, not on this receptor specifically: The amount of clinical and demographic metadata varied by source and participant and was provided uncurated.

Whole blood was collected in K2EDTA tubes by collaborating institutions according to the institutions' own protocols. For TCRbeta analysis, collaborator samples were shipped as frozen whole blood, as isolated PBMCs, or as DNA extracted from either sample type. TCRbeta CDR3 regions were amplified from genomic DNA by means of the immunoSEQ Assay, a bias-controlled multiplex PCR. On the study's bioinformatics: The number of nucleated cells in each sample was estimated by amplification of reference gene primers within the assay. To quantify the absolute abundance of each unique TCRbeta CDR3 rearrangement, sequence reads were collapsed and filtered. Productive Simpson clonality was computed per sample as the square root of Simpson's diversity index over productive rearrangements. TCRdb carries this immuneACCESS record with in-frame sequences only. Its versions omit some clonotypes, under half of them owing to an unresolved V gene in the studies checked, with the rest unexplained. V, J and clone size are taken as reported in that table, and D and trimming were inferred from the DNA itself. Here the sample has tens of thousands of clones; more than 75% occur a single time. The ten top clones hold over 12% of the sample.

Trimming removed 0 bases from V and 3 bases from J; the gene matches leave 8 bases unexplained. CDR1 and CDR2 are read off the germline V gene as SGDLS and YYNGEE. The CDR3, cysteine through phenylalanine, is 18 amino acids long. This entry keeps only the CDR3 DNA: 54 bases, framed from base 1. Concerning this clone: What this receptor recognizes is not known. No base-level quality is on record; no much larger clone is a single base apart.

This clonotype originated in a human donor in a cohort sampled during active COVID-19. The chain joins TRBV9 to TRBJ2-1; TRBD2 aligns with 11 central bases. Sample: peripheral blood. The CDR3 protein sequence reads: CASSVESLAGGHYNEQFF. The bases read TGTGCCAGCAGCGTAGAATCCCTAGCGGGGGGCCACTACAATGAGCAGTTCTTC.